This note documents a single TCR beta chain sequence. CDR1 is MNHEY and CDR2 is SVGAGI in the germline V gene. Trimming removed 8 bases from V and 8 bases from J, with 12 bases in between. The CDR3 spans 12 residues. This sample is drawn from a study of blood T cell repertoires in COVID-19. The protocol was immunoSEQ multiplex PCR, while the TCRdb copy is restricted to in-frame clones and leaves out a portion. Here the sample spans 240,000 or so clones, approximately 85% being singletons. The source material was peripheral blood. This chain links TRBV6-5 with TRBJ2-2, with unresolved D. This TCR was recovered from a man older than 75 with acute or convalescent COVID-19. CDR3 in amino acids: CASPTYSGELFF. CDR3 nucleotide sequence: TGTGCCAGCCCTACCTATAGTGGGGAGCTGTTTTTT.